These T cell receptor beta chains were read from a single sample in a study of T cells after yellow fever vaccination. TCRdb re-called the 5' RACE reads with MiXCR, one entry per CDR3 protein. The sample yields a few hundred thousand distinct CDR3 sequences, over 3.5% seen once. This material consisted of PBMCs, taken 5 days after the yellow fever booster vaccination. These receptors all stem from a man younger than 35 who received the YFV17D yellow fever vaccine. Each CDR3 is given without its conserved first and last residue. A D gene is named only where the DNA matches it firmly.

j_gene | d_gene | v_gene | len | CDR3aa
TRBJ1-3 | . | TRBV9 | 13 | ASSSTVFSGNTIY
TRBJ1-2 | TRBD1 | TRBV12-5 | 16 | ASGLVLGQRTRDYGYT
TRBJ2-3 | TRBD1 | TRBV11-2 | 13 | ASSLGSGQGKTQY
TRBJ2-7 | . | TRBV10-3 | 12 | AISDGQGSYEQY
TRBJ1-2 | . | TRBV5-1 | 12 | ASSLDSTYYGYT
TRBJ1-4 | . | TRBV6-5 | 13 | ASSYSGRAGEKLF
TRBJ1-2 | . | TRBV4-1 | 13 | ASSQDWPGAHGYT
TRBJ2-3 | TRBD2 | TRBV11-2 | 16 | ASSLGLAGFVSTDTQY
TRBJ1-1 | . | TRBV5-1 | 12 | ASSFSGVNTEAF
TRBJ2-1 | . | TRBV14 | 15 | ASSRARLNRDLNEQF